A single sample gave rise to the 8 T cell receptor beta chains below, sequenced in a study of blood T cells in healthy people across ages. A second roughly 7 to 11 cycle PCR used barcoded and J-beta primers. Each CDR3 protein gets one entry after TCRdb re-called the 5' RACE reads with MiXCR. The table includes 730,000 or so distinct CDR3 sequences, 35% to 45% detected once. The sequenced material came from blood. The receptors derive from a woman aged 55-69 years in good health.

The chain's CDR3 is CASSGRIQKETQYF. The CDR3 DNA reads TGTGCCAGCAGCGGGCGTATACAGAAAGAGACCCAGTACTTC. The V gene is TRBV7-8, the J gene TRBJ2-5; D is unresolved. V gave up 5 bases and J gave up 3 bases, with 13 bases separating them. The CDR3 contains 14 residues. Germline V gene data show CDR1 as SGHVS and CDR2 as FQNEAQ. The whole variable domain, remainder taken from reference TRBV7-8 and TRBJ2-5, is GAGVSQSPRYKVAKRGQDVALRCDPISGHVSLFWYQQALGQGPEFLTYFQNEAQLDKSGLPSDRFFAERPEGSVSTLKIQRTQQEDSAVYLCASSGRIQKETQYFGPGTRLLVL.

This clonotype was picked up a small number of times. The V gene is TRBV20-1, the J gene TRBJ2-3, with TRBD2 matching over 7 bases. The CDR3 runs to 15 residues. Germline CDR1 DFQATT, CDR2 SNEGSKA (reference sequence). J gave up 3 bases and V 5 bases, and 11 bases lay outside the gene matches. The CDR3 DNA reads TGCAGTGCTTCCCTATTGGGCGGGAGTACAGATACGCAGTATTTT. It yields the protein CSASLLGGSTDTQYF.

The sample holds a few counts of this clonotype. The gene calls are TRBV7-3 and TRBJ2-1; 8 bases map to TRBD2. Germline V gives CDR1 SGHTA, CDR2 FQGTGA. This CDR3 has 15 residues. V shed 5 bases and J 4 bases; nucleotides not matched to a gene: 7. CDR3 nucleotides: TGTGCCAGCAGCCCCCAGGTAGCGGGGTACAATGAGCAGTTCTTC. The encoded protein is CASSPQVAGYNEQFF.

The chain carries TRBV12-3 or TRBV12-4 and TRBJ1-1, with TRBD1 as a possible D gene (5 bases). The CDR3 extends over 18 amino acids. Trimming cost V 6 bases and J 4 bases, with 27 bases left between them. Here the CDR3 reads CASRLNGGDAGMGTEAFF. CDR3 DNA sequence: TGTGCCAGCAGGTTGAATGGAGGGGACGCGGGTATGGGCACTGAAGCTTTCTTT.

Turning to this clonotype: A much more abundant neighbour one base away suggests this may be a read error. V gene TRBV7-9 combines with J gene TRBJ2-5, with TRBD1 identical over 7 bases. The length of the CDR3 is 14 residues. CDR1 and CDR2 from the germline V gene are SEHNR and FQNEAQ (reference sequence). CDR3 sequence: CASSSDRDQETRYF. The CDR3 DNA reads as TGTGCCAGCAGCTCCGACAGGGACCAAGAGACCCGGTACTTC.

This sequence joins TRBV6-2 or TRBV6-3 and TRBJ2-2; the D is unclear. From germline, CDR1 is MNHEY and CDR2 SVGEGT. CDR3 length: 12 amino acids. V lost 6 bases and J 5 bases, leaving 7 bases between the germline ends. CDR3 in amino acids: CASREGTGELFF. CDR3 DNA: TGTGCCAGCAGGGAAGGGACCGGGGAGCTGTTTTTT.

The chain is built from TRBV11-2 and TRBJ2-7; 8 bases agree with TRBD2. With V trimmed by 5 bases and J by 4 bases, 7 bases remained unmatched. Germline V gene data show CDR1 as SGHAT and CDR2 as FQNNGV. This CDR3 contains 14 residues. The CDR3 spells CASSRTTSGYEQYF. CDR3 DNA sequence: TGTGCCAGCAGCCGGACTACTAGCGGATACGAGCAGTACTTC. Full variable domain (missing parts from reference TRBV11-2 and TRBJ2-7): EAGVAQSPRYKIIEKRQSVAFWCNPISGHATLYWYQQILGQGPKLLIQFQNNGVVDDSQLPKDRFSAERLKGVDSTLKIQPAKLEDSAVYLCASSRTTSGYEQYFGPGTRLTVT.

This clonotype has a handful of counts. J is TRBJ2-5 and V is TRBV6-5; weak D call: TRBD2 (6 bases). The CDR3 sequence is 14 residues long. Between the trimmed V and J ends, which lost 6 bases and 5 bases, there was a span of 16 bases. The germline V gene encodes CDR1 MNHEY and CDR2 SVGAGI. For the CDR3, the DNA is TGTGCCAGCAGCCTCGAGGGGAGCGGGGAGACCCAGTACTTC. It is translated as CASSLEGSGETQYF.